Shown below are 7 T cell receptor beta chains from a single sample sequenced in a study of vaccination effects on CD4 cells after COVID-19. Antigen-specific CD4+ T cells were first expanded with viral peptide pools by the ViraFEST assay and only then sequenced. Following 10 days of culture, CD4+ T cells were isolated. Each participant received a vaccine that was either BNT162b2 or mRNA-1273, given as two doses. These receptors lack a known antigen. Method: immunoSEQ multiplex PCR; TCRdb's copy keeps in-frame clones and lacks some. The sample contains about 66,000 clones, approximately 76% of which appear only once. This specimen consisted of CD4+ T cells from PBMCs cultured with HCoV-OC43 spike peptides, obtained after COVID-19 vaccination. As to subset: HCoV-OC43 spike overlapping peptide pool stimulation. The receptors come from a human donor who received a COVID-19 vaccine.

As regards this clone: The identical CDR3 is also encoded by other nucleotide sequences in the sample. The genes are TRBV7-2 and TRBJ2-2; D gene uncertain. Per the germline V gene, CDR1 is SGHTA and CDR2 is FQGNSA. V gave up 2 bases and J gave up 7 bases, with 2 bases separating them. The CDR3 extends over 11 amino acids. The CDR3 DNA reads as TGTGCCAGCAGCTTACGCGGGGAGCTGTTTTTT. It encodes CASSLRGELFF.

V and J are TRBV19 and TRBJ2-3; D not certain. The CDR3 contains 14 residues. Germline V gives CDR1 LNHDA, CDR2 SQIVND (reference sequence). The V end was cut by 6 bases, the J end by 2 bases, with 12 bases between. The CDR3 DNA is TGTGCCAGTAGGTCGAGACATCCCACAGATACGCAGTATTTT. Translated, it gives CASRSRHPTDTQYF.

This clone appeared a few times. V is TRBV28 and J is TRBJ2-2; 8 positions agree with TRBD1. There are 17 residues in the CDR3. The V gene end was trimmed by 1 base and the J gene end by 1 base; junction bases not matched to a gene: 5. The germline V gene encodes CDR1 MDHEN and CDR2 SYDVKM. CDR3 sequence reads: CASSLYSGQGNTGELFF. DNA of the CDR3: TGTGCCAGCAGTTTATATAGCGGACAGGGGAACACCGGGGAGCTGTTTTTT.

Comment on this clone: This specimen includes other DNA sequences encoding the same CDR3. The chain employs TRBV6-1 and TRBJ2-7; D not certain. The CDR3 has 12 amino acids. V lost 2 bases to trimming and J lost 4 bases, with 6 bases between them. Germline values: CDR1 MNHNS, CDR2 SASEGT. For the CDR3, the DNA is TGTGCCAGCAGTGAATGGGGTTACGAGCAGTACGTC. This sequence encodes CASSEWGYEQYV.

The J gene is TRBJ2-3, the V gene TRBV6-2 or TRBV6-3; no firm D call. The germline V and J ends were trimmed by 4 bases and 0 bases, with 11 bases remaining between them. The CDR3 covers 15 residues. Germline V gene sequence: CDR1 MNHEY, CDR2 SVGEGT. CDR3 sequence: CASSFRISSTDTQYF. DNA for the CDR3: TGTGCCAGCAGTTTTAGGATTTCTAGCACAGATACGCAGTATTTT.

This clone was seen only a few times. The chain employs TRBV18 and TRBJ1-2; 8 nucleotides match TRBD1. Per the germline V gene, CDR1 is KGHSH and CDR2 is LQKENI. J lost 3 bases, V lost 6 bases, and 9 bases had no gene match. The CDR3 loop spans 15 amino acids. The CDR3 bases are TGTGCCAGCTCGCCAACAGGGGGGACGTACTATGGCTACACCTTC. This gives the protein CASSPTGGTYYGYTF.

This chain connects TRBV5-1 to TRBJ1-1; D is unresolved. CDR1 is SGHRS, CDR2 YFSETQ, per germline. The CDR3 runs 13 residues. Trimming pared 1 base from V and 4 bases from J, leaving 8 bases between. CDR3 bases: TGCGCCAGCAGCTTGATTTCATCCACTGAAGCTTTCTTT. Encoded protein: CASSLISSTEAFF.